What follows are 13 T cell receptor beta chains derived from one specimen sequenced in a study of response to subunit inactivated influenza vaccine. Using its own MiXCR run on the RT-PCR reads, TCRdb lists one record per CDR3 protein. The repertoire consists of 800,000 or so distinct CDR3 sequences, with 21% occurring once and the leading ten covering roughly a tenth. Sequenced material: PBMCs from blood, taken roughly 5 days after vaccination. The source of these receptors is a man aged 50-59 years who received an inactivated influenza vaccine.

This clonotype was found a few times. This sequence joins TRBV6-5 and TRBJ2-5, with D unresolved. The ends were cut back, 7 bases at V and 4 bases at J, with 7 bases in the middle. The CDR3 covers 11 residues. Germline values: CDR1 MNHEY, CDR2 SVGAGI. CDR3 residues: CASKRLETQYF. CDR3 sequence (DNA): TGTGCCAGCAAGAGGTTAGAGACCCAGTACTTC.

This sequence joins TRBV4-3 and TRBJ2-2; no clear D. V was cut by 1 base and J by 5 bases, with 11 bases left in between. CDR3 length: 15 amino acids. The germline gives CDR1 LGHNA, CDR2 YSLEER. As DNA, the CDR3 is TGCGCCAGCAGCCAAGGTTGGTCGGTAACCGGGGAGCTGTTTTTT. This translates into CASSQGWSVTGELFF.

The rearrangement uses TRBV5-1 and TRBJ1-6; 9 bases are shared with TRBD1. From germline, CDR1 is SGHRS and CDR2 YFSETQ. The CDR3 is 16 residues long. V shed 0 bases and J 10 bases; nucleotides not matched to a gene: 8. This CDR3 reads CASSLETGGLNSPLHF. The CDR3 coding sequence is TGCGCCAGCAGCTTGGAAACAGGGGGCCTTAACTCACCCCTCCACTTT.

The chain carries TRBV20-1 and TRBJ2-3; D gene ambiguous. The CDR3 extends over 15 amino acids. Trimming stripped 3 bases from V and 0 bases from J, with 13 bases between. Germline CDR1 reads DFQATT; CDR2 reads SNEGSKA (reference sequence). The CDR3 DNA sequence: TGCAGTGCTAGTTTTAGGGTAGAGAGCACAGATACGCAGTATTTT. Protein sequence: CSASFRVESTDTQYF.

This clonotype was observed a few times. The rearrangement joins TRBV6-4 to TRBJ1-2; 9 bases fit TRBD1. V shed 4 bases and J 4 bases; nucleotides not matched to a gene: 7. CDR1 MRHNA and CDR2 SNTAGT come from the germline V gene. The CDR3 runs to 15 residues. The DNA of the CDR3 is TGTGCCAGCAGTGCCACGGGACAGGGAGGCTATGGCTACACCTTC. It translates to CASSATGQGGYGYTF.

The chain couples TRBV12-3 or TRBV12-4 to TRBJ2-5; the D call may be TRBD1 or TRBD2 (6 bases each). This CDR3 comprises 15 residues. Trimming shortened V by 7 bases and J by 3 bases, and 18 bases separated the two germline ends. The CDR3 loop is CASTLDGGEEETQYF. The CDR3 coding sequence is TGTGCCAGCACACTGGACGGGGGCGAGGAAGAGACCCAGTACTTC.

This rearrangement joins TRBV14 to TRBJ2-5; D gene unclear. Between the trimmed V and J ends, which lost 1 base and 7 bases, there was a span of 10 bases. CDR3 length: 13 residues. Germline assignment: CDR1 SGHDN and CDR2 FVKESK. The CDR3 here is CASSQARLGTQYF. The CDR3 DNA is TGTGCCAGCAGCCAAGCTCGATTAGGGACCCAGTACTTC.

This clonotype showed up just a few times. The chain couples TRBV6-1 to TRBJ2-7; tentatively, D is TRBD2 (5 bases). The CDR3 extends over 14 amino acids. CDR1 and CDR2 from the germline V gene are MNHNS and SASEGT. V shed 5 bases and J shed 2 bases, with 13 bases lying between them. CDR3 bases: TGTGCCAGCAGTACACGTGGGAGAACCTACGAGCAGTACTTC. This translates into CASSTRGRTYEQYF.

This clonotype was counted ten times or more. The rearrangement uses TRBV12-3 or TRBV12-4 and TRBJ2-1; unclear D gene. This CDR3 has 13 amino acids. V shed 3 bases and J shed 4 bases, with 7 bases lying between them. The CDR3 region is CASSFSTYNEQFF. CDR3 nucleotide sequence: TGTGCCAGCAGTTTCTCAACTTACAATGAGCAGTTCTTC.

This sequence joins TRBV6-2 or TRBV6-3 and TRBJ2-6, with 8 positions matching TRBD1. Losses at the gene ends were 5 bases for V and 0 bases for J; bases not matched to a gene: 9. Germline V CDR1 and CDR2: MNHEY, SVGEGT. The CDR3 runs to 18 residues. For the CDR3, the DNA is TGTGCCAGCAGTGACCGGGACAGGTCCTACTCTGGGGCCAACGTCCTGACTTTC. Protein product: CASSDRDRSYSGANVLTF.

This clonotype has a handful of counts. The chain has TRBV12-3 or TRBV12-4 and TRBJ2-5, with TRBD2 identical over 10 bases. The CDR3 loop spans 19 amino acids. Losses at the gene ends were 1 base for V and 0 bases for J; bases not matched to a gene: 11. Here the CDR3 DNA reads TGTGCCAGCAGTTTAGTTCCAGCGGGGGGGCTAAACAACCAAGAGACCCAGTACTTC. Protein product: CASSLVPAGGLNNQETQYF.

This clonotype has a handful of counts. The chain joins TRBV4-1 to TRBJ2-1, with D tentatively TRBD1 or TRBD2 (5 bases each). Between the trimmed V and J ends, which lost 1 base and 8 bases, there was a span of 15 bases. Germline-derived CDR1 and CDR2 are MGHRA and YSYEKL. The length of the CDR3 is 15 residues. The chain's CDR3 is CASSQVPARGDEQFF. The CDR3 DNA follows: TGCGCCAGCAGCCAAGTACCGGCTCGAGGGGATGAGCAGTTCTTC.

In its sample, this clonotype was seen a few times. The chain joins TRBV5-1 to TRBJ2-7; tentative D call: TRBD1 (5 bases). In germline, CDR1 is SGHRS, CDR2 YFSETQ. This CDR3 has 14 residues. Trimming pared 3 bases from V and 0 bases from J, leaving 10 bases between. CDR3 in DNA: TGCGCCAGCAGCTCCGCTGGGGCCTCCTACGAGCAGTACTTC. Translated: CASSSAGASYEQYF.